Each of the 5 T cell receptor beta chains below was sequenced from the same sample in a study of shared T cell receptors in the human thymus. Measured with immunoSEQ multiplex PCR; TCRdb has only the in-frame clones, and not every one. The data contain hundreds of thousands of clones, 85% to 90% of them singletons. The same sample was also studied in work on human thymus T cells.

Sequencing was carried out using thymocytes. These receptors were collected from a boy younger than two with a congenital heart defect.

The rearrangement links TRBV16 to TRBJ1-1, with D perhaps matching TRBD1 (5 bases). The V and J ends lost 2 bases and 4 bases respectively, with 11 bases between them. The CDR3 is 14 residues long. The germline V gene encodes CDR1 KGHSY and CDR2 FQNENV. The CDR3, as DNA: TGTGCCAGCAGCCAAAGTGTGGGGGGCACTGAAGCTTTCTTT. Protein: CASSQSVGGTEAFF. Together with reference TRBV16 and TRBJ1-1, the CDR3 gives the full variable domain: GEEVAQTPKHLVRGEGQKAKLYCAPIKGHSYVFWYQQVLKNEFKFLISFQNENVFDETGMPKERFSAKCLPNSPCSLEIQATKLEDSAVYFCASSQSVGGTEAFFGQGTRLTVV.

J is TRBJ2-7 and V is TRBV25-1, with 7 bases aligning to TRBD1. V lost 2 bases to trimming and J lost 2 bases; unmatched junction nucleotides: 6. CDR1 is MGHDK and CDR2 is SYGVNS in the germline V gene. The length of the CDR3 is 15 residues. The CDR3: CASSERGGHPYEQYF. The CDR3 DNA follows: TGTGCCAGCAGTGAAAGAGGGGGCCATCCCTACGAGCAGTACTTC.

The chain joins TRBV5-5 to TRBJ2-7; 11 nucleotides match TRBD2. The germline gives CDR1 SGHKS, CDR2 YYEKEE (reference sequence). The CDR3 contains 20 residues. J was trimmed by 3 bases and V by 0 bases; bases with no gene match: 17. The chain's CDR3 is CASSLGTGQEVGLAVYEQYF. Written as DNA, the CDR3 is TGTGCCAGCAGCTTGGGAACTGGACAGGAAGTGGGACTAGCGGTCTACGAGCAGTACTTC.

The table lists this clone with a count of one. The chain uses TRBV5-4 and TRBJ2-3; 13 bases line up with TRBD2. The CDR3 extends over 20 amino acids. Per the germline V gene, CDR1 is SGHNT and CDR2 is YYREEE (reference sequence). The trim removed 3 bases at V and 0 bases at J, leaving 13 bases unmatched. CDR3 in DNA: TGTGCCAGCAGCTCCGGCACGAAGGGGACTAGCGGGGCTAGCACAGATACGCAGTATTTT. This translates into CASSSGTKGTSGASTDTQYF. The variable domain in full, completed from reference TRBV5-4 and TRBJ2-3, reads ETGVTQSPTHLIKTRGQQVTLRCSSQSGHNTVSWYQQALGQGPQFIFQYYREEENGRGNFPPRFSGLQFPNYSSELNVNALELDDSALYLCASSSGTKGTSGASTDTQYFGPGTRLTVL.

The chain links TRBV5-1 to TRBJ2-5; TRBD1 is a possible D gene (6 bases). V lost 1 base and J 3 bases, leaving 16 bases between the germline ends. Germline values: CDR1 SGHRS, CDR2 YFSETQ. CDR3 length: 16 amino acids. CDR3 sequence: CASSLTPQGSKETQYF. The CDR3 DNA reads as TGCGCCAGCAGCTTGACCCCCCAGGGGTCCAAAGAGACCCAGTACTTC. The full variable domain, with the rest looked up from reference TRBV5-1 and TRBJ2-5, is KAGVTQTPRYLIKTRGQQVTLSCSPISGHRSVSWYQQTPGQGLQFLFEYFSETQRNKGNFPGRFSGRQFSNSRSEMNVSTLELGDSALYLCASSLTPQGSKETQYFGPGTRLLVL.